This entry lists 10 T cell receptor beta chains sequenced from one sample in a study of blood T cells in healthy people across ages (dated by TCRdb to 2013 to 2016). Receptors were amplified or captured by 5' RACE. TCRdb lists the instrument as Illumina HiSeq 2500. A second PCR of roughly 7 to 11 cycles was performed with a sample-barcoded 5' primer and a J-beta primer mix. The public reads were reanalyzed by TCRdb: fastp trimming at Q25, MiXCR alignment, in-frame beta chains only. Under each unique CDR3 protein, matching rows form one entry showing the most common genes and DNA. The sample yields about 1.6 million distinct CDR3 sequences; about 35% were counted once. The ten largest make up around 11% of the sample. Source material: blood. The receptors were sampled from a woman aged 30 to 39 in good health.

The V gene is TRBV6-1, the J gene TRBJ1-4; D perhaps matches TRBD1 (5 bases). The germline V gene encodes CDR1 MNHNS and CDR2 SASEGT. CDR3 length equals 15 residues. The CDR3 loop is CASTVLGLPSEKLFF. CDR3 sequence (DNA): TGTGCTTCGACGGTCCTGGGACTCCCTTCAGAAAAACTGTTTTTT.

This clonotype was observed a handful of times. J is TRBJ1-4 and V is TRBV6-6, with D perhaps matching TRBD1 (5 bases). The germline V gene has CDR1 MNHNY and CDR2 SVGAGI (reference sequence). The CDR3 length is 14 residues. V was clipped by 7 bases and J by 7 bases, with 16 bases between them. Here the CDR3 reads CASTQGTRTEKLFF. In nucleotides, the CDR3 is TGTGCCAGCACCCAAGGGACTCGGACTGAAAAACTGTTTTTT.

This clonotype was recorded a few times. This sequence joins TRBV14 and TRBJ1-1, with D hard to call. The CDR3 is 12 amino acids. Trimming cost V 0 bases and J 7 bases, with 6 bases left between them. Germline lookup yields CDR1 SGHDN and CDR2 FVKESK. The CDR3 here is CASSQDRVEAFF. The CDR3, as DNA: TGTGCCAGCAGCCAAGATCGGGTTGAAGCTTTCTTT.

This clonotype was picked up many times. The chain uses TRBV27 and TRBJ2-1; unclear D gene. The length of the CDR3 is 12 residues. Germline assignment: CDR1 MNHEY and CDR2 SMNVEV (reference sequence). V shed 6 bases and J shed 4 bases, with 7 bases lying between them. CDR3 sequence reads: CASSSGYNEQFF. In DNA, the CDR3 is TGTGCCAGCAGCTCCGGTTACAATGAGCAGTTCTTC.

The sample holds many counts of this clonotype. The V call is TRBV20-1, the J call TRBJ2-7; 9 positions agree with TRBD1. Trimming at V came to 3 bases and at J to 4 bases, leaving 7 bases not matched to a gene. Germline V gives CDR1 DFQATT, CDR2 SNEGSKA (reference sequence). The length of the CDR3 is 14 residues. CDR3 nucleotides: TGCAGTGCTAGTATCCGGACAGGGGATTACGAGCAGTACTTC. Its protein is CSASIRTGDYEQYF.

This clonotype was seen only a few times. V and J are TRBV6-1 and TRBJ1-2; 8 nucleotides agree with TRBD1. Trimming took 7 bases from V and 7 from J; bases not matched to a gene: 8. CDR1 MNHNS and CDR2 SASEGT come from the germline V gene. The CDR3 totals 13 residues. The CDR3 is CASTIDRGGGYTF. The CDR3 nucleotides read TGTGCCAGCACTATTGACAGGGGCGGTGGCTACACCTTC.

This clonotype was seen only a few times. The chain employs TRBV20-1 and TRBJ2-6, with TRBD1 identical over 11 bases. Germline trimming cut 5 bases from V and 0 bases from J; bases unmatched to any gene: 9. Germline-derived CDR1 and CDR2 are DFQATT and SNEGSKA (reference sequence). The CDR3 contains 18 residues. CDR3 sequence reads: CSAPGTGGKPSGANVLTF. The DNA of the CDR3 is TGCAGTGCTCCAGGGACAGGGGGAAAACCCTCTGGGGCCAACGTCCTGACTTTC.

The rearrangement uses TRBV27 and TRBJ1-1, with D perhaps matching TRBD1 (6 bases). Trimming took off 5 bases at V and 1 base at J, with 11 bases between the two ends. The CDR3 loop spans 14 amino acids. The germline V gene has CDR1 MNHEY and CDR2 SMNVEV (reference sequence). The CDR3 spells CASSPWGANTEAFF. In DNA form, the CDR3 reads TGTGCCAGCAGTCCCTGGGGGGCGAACACTGAAGCTTTCTTT.

This clonotype was picked up a small number of times. The chain links TRBV7-8 to TRBJ2-2, with D possibly TRBD1 on 5 matching bases. Germline CDR1 reads SGHVS; CDR2 reads FQNEAQ. CDR3 size: 16 residues. The V end lost 2 bases, the J end lost 7 bases, and 17 bases lay between the germline ends. CDR3 sequence: CASSLKLGPPVGELFF. CDR3 nucleotides: TGTGCCAGCAGCTTAAAGTTGGGGCCCCCGGTCGGGGAGCTGTTTTTT.

This clonotype was seen more than once but under ten times. The rearrangement joins TRBV20-1 to TRBJ1-3, with a weak D call TRBD1 (6 bases). The CDR3 consists of 18 residues. The germline CDR1 and CDR2 sequences are DFQATT and SNEGSKA (reference sequence). Trimming shortened V by 0 bases and J by 4 bases, and 22 bases separated the two germline ends. As DNA, the CDR3 is TGCAGTGCTAGAGATTTAGGCAGGGGATTTGGACGAGGAAACACCATATATTTT. Residues: CSARDLGRGFGRGNTIYF.